This entry describes one T cell receptor beta chain. No antigen is known for it. No much larger clone exists at a distance of one base, and base qualities are not known. The library relied on the immunoSEQ multiplex PCR assay. The multiplex PCR relied on a mix of 60 forward primers for TCR Vbeta segments and 13 reverse primers for TCR Jbeta segments. Amplification of the CDR3 region of rearranged TCR beta genes was performed with a multiplex PCR assay on genomic DNA. The amplified TCR beta libraries were sequenced on the Illumina HiSeq System as 87-base-pair reads. The paper's data handling went like this. A later analysis tallied 80 million to 95 million unique TCR beta chains across the 700 or so repertoires, and around 12 million of those chains were shared by two or more donors. A nearest-neighbor algorithm error-corrected the raw reads and collapsed the reads into unique sequences, merging closely related sequences to remove PCR and sequencing errors. Alignment of CDR3 sequences to IMGT reference sequences was used to assign V, D and J gene segments. For a sequence to be retained, at least a six-nucleotide match to both a V gene segment and a J gene segment was required. A rearrangement counted as productive if the CDR3 had no stop codons and remained in frame with V and J, and every other rearrangement counted as non-productive. CDR3 was defined by IMGT convention, running from the second conserved V-encoded cysteine to the conserved J-encoded phenylalanine. The earlier analysis of a few hundred of the donors excluded any sequence lacking an unambiguous match to a single V gene segment. An earlier analysis of under 750 of the donors called V segments functional above 56.7% productive rearrangements and segregating when the between-donor standard deviation exceeded 5%. To diagnose cytomegalovirus status from the catalog of TCR beta chain sequences, a statistical classification framework was built. A later analysis assigned V and J genes by comparing TCR nucleotide sequences with IMGT/GENE-DB human TR gene sequences. Using the TCRdist pipeline, a later analysis assigned CDR3 sequences along with most-parsimonious VDJ recombination scenarios. A later analysis defined each TCR beta chain by its CDR3 amino acid sequence plus V-gene family, and excluded reads lacking a unique V-gene family. To address suspected cross-contamination and a sequencing artifact, a later analysis removed 592 highly shared, low-generation-probability nucleotide sequences. In a later analysis, a clonal expansion index for each public chain was calculated from normalized within-repertoire ranks of inferred template counts. Generation probabilities in a later analysis came from a VDJ recombination model fitted to out-of-frame rearrangements, and those results were checked against IGoR. A later analysis scored TCR-TCR, TCR-HLA and TCR-CMV co-occurrence with hypergeometric tests, applying a repertoire-size bias correction to TCR pairs. A later analysis estimated false discovery rates by permuting HLA or CMV assignments 20 times. In a later analysis, co-occurring TCRs were grouped with DBSCAN, and TCRdist sequence similarity was added when clustering was performed within HLA-allele-positive subsets. Repertoires with fewer than 30,000 or more than 120,000 public chains, plus five repertoires with anomalous nucleotide sharing, were excluded from co-occurrence clustering. Held by TCRdb, this immuneACCESS table contains in-frame sequences only and omits some clones. Under half of the omission traces to an unresolved V gene where checked; the cause of the rest is unknown. V and J calls and clone size are those listed in that table; D and trimming were worked out from the DNA. In all, the sample holds approximately 190,000 clones, and 83% of those were seen once. Jointly, the top ten make up approximately 1.8% of the sample.

Reading the germline V gene (reference sequence) gives CDR1 SGHNT and CDR2 YYREEE. From V the trimming removes 9 bases and from J it removes 8 bases, while the gene matches leave 11 bases of the junction unaccounted for. CDR3 length: 13 amino acids, cysteine to phenylalanine. Kept here is only the CDR3 DNA, which spans 39 bases and is read in frame from base 1. This entry is derived from a study of cytomegalovirus exposure and HLA in healthy donors (dated by TCRdb to about 2017). Some background on the complete study: An earlier analysis of a few hundred of the donors reported around 280 Gb of sequence data and around 100 million unique TCR beta sequences obtained from 150 million to 200 million T cells. An early release covering 550 to 650 HLA-typed donors comprised about 300 gigabases of sequencing data and around 80 million unique TCR sequences. Of the 300 to 450 genotyped donors, approximately 80% fell in the genetic ancestry cluster associated with self-reported Caucasian donors. The study was designed to test whether signatures of past pathogen exposure could be identified by cataloging public T cell receptors. The T cell repertoires of several hundred subjects were profiled by immunosequencing and related to cytomegalovirus serostatus. In addition to the first cohort of several hundred subjects, a separate validation cohort of approximately 130 different subjects was used. The study combined high-throughput TCR immunosequencing, statistical association of individual TCRs with disease status, and machine learning to predict cytomegalovirus infection status. A later analysis re-examined previously published TCR beta repertoires from just over 650 donors and added high-resolution HLA genotyping to investigate patterns of TCR occurrence. The later analysis used no new phenotypic data to find candidate immune exposures, relying instead on TCR beta sequences and their occurrence across donors. In an earlier analysis of roughly 600 of the donors, high-throughput TCR beta sequencing was used to judge whether each TCR beta V gene segment behaved as functional or pseudogenic. Donor age, sex, ethnicity and CMV serostatus were compiled together with the repertoire data. Genome-wide SNP genotypes for about 55% of the 666 donors were used in a later genetic analysis, which treated that subset as a discovery cohort. Every discovery cohort repertoire had been produced on one sequencing platform. Both class I and class II loci were covered by HLA typing, at four-digit resolution. The number of donors typed differed by locus, with about 629-640 for A, B, C, DRB1 and DQB1, more than 500 for DQA1, about 610 for DPA1, and approximately 470 for DPB1. Because of strong linkage in the cohort, roughly five DR-DQ haplotypes were treated as single units for association and clustering. Among several hundred genotyped donors of the cohort, an average of about 220,000 unique TCR beta nucleotide sequences was sequenced per donor, of which about 18% were non-productive. Broad study findings and their caveats: An earlier analysis of 587 of the donors showed that most TCR beta V segments appeared in productive rearrangements either about 87% or about 30% of the time, which broadly matched IMGT annotations. Immune exposure information for the cohort was limited to CMV serostatus. In vitro tests confirmed that a few of the cytomegalovirus-associated TCR beta chains recognize cytomegalovirus antigens. In a later analysis, most CMV-associated TCR beta chains were found to appear HLA-restricted, with HLA associations seemingly driven largely by CMV exposure. The classifier was reported to diagnose cytomegalovirus status with high specificity and sensitivity in both the original cohort and the validation cohort. This cohort had only TCR beta chains sequenced, and the lack of alpha or paired-chain data limited which features could be detected. A further reported finding was that TCR beta sequences accurately predicted the HLA-A and HLA-B alleles for most subjects in the first cohort. Compared with equally common non-associated chains, HLA-associated TCR beta chains in a later analysis were more clonally expanded and had lower generation probabilities. When HLA alleles, especially DR and DQ, strongly co-occurred, TCR associations were difficult to assign to individual alleles. In a later analysis, the rate of TCR association differed among HLA loci, with DRB1 alleles having the most associated TCRs and HLA-C alleles having the fewest. The earlier analysis of 587 of the donors excluded 15 to 20 rarely observed V segments, including chromosome 9 orphons, because counts were too low. The authors suggested that the approach could potentially be extended to other disease states and immunological phenotypes. At a false discovery rate of 0.05, a later analysis linked fewer than 20,000 TCR beta sequences to specific HLA alleles. Most TCR sequences were seen in very few donors, while some public TCRs were found in many individuals. An association between a missense DCLRE1C variant and V-gene and J-gene trimming of TCR beta chains was found in a later genetic analysis and replicated in an independent cohort. A total of some 180 TCR beta chains were listed by the study as associated with cytomegalovirus. In a later genetic analysis, fewer N-insertions in productive TCRs were reported among donors in an Asian-associated ancestry cluster than the approximately 710-donor mean. In a later analysis, several top co-occurrence clusters were reported to appear linked to parvovirus B19, influenza, CMV and Epstein-Barr virus. Because the 87-base-pair reads could not distinguish some IMGT-functional V segments, including TRBV6-2 and TRBV6-3, those segments were excluded. HLA typing was unavailable for some donors at each locus, so association tests used only the typed subset. Linkage disequilibrium might explain the correlated functional status among segregating V segments, but an unknown experimental factor could not be excluded. The presence/absence analyses assumed that sequencing depth was roughly uniform across donors, and that assumption may not be true. A group of highly shared sequence variants was considered likely to be a technical artifact of the sequencing pipeline.

In total, approximately 610 healthy bone marrow donors made up the cohort. All cohort members were sampled while nominally healthy, although unrecorded immune exposures were likely present. The donor was CMV seropositive and was included in the group of about 290 seropositive cohort members. A peripheral blood sample was collected from each donor, and TCR beta sequencing was performed on peripheral blood mononuclear cells. Genomic DNA was extracted from the blood cell samples with the Qiagen DNeasy Blood Extraction Kit. Rearrangement joined TRBV5-4 to TRBJ2-1, with 7 middle bases fitting TRBD2. The receptor was derived from a man in his forties in good health and CMV-seropositive. Sequencing was done on a sample of PBMCs. The CDR3 is CANGRGAYDEQFF. The nucleotides read TGTGCCAATGGGAGGGGAGCGTACGATGAGCAGTTCTTC. The full variable domain, completed from the reference TRBV5-4 and TRBJ2-1 proteins outside the CDR3, reads ETGVTQSPTHLIKTRGQQVTLRCSSQSGHNTVSWYQQALGQGPQFIFQYYREEENGRGNFPPRFSGLQFPNYSSELNVNALELDDSALYLCANGRGAYDEQFFGPGTRLTVL.